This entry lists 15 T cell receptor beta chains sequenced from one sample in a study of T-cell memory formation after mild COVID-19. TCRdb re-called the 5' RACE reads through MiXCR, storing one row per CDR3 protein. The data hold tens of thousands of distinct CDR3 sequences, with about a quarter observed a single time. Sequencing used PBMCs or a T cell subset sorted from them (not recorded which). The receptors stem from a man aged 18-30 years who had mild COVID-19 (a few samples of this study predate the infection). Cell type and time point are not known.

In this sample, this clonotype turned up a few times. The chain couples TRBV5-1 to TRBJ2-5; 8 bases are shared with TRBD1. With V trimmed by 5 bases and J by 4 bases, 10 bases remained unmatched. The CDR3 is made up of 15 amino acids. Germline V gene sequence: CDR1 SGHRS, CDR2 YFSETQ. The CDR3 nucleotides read TGCGCCAGCAGAGATTGGACAGGGAGAATAGAGACCCAGTACTTC. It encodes CASRDWTGRIETQYF.

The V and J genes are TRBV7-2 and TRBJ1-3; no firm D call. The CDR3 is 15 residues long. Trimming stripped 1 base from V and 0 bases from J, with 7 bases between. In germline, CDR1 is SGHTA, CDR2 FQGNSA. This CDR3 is CASSLDLYSGNTIYF. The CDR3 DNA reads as TGTGCCAGCAGCTTAGATCTCTACTCTGGAAACACCATATATTTT. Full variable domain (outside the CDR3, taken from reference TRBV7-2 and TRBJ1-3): GAGVSQSPSNKVTEKGKDVELRCDPISGHTALYWYRQSLGQGLEFLIYFQGNSAPDKSGLPSDRFSAERTGGSVSTLTIQRTQQEDSAVYLCASSLDLYSGNTIYFGEGSWLTVV.

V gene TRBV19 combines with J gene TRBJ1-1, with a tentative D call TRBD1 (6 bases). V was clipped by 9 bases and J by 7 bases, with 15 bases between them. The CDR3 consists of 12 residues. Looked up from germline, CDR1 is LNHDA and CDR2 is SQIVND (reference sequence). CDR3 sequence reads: CASDLGGGEAFF. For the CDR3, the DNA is TGTGCCAGCGACTTAGGGGGTGGTGAAGCTTTCTTT.

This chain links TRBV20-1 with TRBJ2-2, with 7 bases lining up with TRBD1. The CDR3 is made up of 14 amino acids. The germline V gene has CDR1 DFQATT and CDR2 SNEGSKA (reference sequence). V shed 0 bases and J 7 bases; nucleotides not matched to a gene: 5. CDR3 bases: TGCAGTGCTAGAGAAGGACAGGACAGCGGGGAGCTGTTTTTT. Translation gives CSAREGQDSGELFF.

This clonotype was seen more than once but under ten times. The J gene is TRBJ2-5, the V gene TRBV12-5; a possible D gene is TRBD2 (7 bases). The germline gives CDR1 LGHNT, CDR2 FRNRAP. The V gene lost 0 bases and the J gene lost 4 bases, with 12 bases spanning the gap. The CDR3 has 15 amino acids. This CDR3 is CASGLVRGGGETQYF. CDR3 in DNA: TGTGCTAGTGGTTTGGTAAGGGGAGGGGGAGAGACCCAGTACTTC. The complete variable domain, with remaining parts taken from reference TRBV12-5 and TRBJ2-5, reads DARVTQTPRHKVTEMGQEVTMRCQPILGHNTVFWYRQTMMQGLELLAYFRNRAPLDDSGMPKDRFSAEMPDATLATLKIQPSEPRDSAVYFCASGLVRGGGETQYFGPGTRLLVL.

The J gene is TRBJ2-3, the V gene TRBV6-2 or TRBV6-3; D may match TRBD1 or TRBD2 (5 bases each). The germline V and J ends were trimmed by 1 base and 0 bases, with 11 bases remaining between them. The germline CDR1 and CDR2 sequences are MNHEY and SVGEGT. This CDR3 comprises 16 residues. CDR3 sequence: CASSYLPGRSTDTQYF. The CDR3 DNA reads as TGTGCCAGCAGTTACTTGCCGGGGCGCAGCACAGATACGCAGTATTTT.

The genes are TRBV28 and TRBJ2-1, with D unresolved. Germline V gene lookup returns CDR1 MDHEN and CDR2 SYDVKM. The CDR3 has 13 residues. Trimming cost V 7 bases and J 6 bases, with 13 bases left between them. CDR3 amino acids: CASTLNPVNEQFF. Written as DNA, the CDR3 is TGTGCCAGCACCTTAAACCCAGTCAATGAGCAGTTCTTC.

The CDR3 nucleotides read TGCAGTGCCAGCGGGGGGAATGAGCAGTTCTTC. It specifies CSASGGNEQFF. The chain is built from TRBV20-1 and TRBJ2-1; 9 bases fit TRBD2. The CDR3 sequence is 11 residues long. Per germline, CDR1 DFQATT and CDR2 SNEGSKA (reference sequence). Trimming at V came to 6 bases and at J to 7 bases, leaving 1 base not matched to a gene.

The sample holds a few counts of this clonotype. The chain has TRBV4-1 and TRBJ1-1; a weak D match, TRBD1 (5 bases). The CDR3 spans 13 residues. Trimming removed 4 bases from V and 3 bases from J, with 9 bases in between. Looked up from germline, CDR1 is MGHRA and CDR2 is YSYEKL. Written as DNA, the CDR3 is TGCGCCAGCAGCCGATCAGGGTACACTGAAGCTTTCTTT. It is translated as CASSRSGYTEAFF.

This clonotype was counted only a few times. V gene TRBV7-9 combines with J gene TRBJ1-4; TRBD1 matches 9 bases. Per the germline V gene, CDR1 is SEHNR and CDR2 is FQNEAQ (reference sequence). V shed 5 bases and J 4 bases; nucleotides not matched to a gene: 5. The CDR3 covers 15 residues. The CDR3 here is CASSPTGGLNEKLFF. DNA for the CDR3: TGTGCCAGCAGCCCCACAGGGGGCCTTAATGAAAAACTGTTTTTT.

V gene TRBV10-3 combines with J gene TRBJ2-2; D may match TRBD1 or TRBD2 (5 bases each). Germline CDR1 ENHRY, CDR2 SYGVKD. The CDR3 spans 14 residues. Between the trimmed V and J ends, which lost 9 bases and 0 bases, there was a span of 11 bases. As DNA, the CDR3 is TGTGCCATTCGGGACCCTGCGAACACCGGGGAGCTGTTTTTT. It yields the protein CAIRDPANTGELFF.

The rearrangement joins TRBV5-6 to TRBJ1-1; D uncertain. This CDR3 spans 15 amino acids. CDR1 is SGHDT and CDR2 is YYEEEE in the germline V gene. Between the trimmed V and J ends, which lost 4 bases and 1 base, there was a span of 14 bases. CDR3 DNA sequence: TGTGCCAGCAGCCCTCAGGACGGGAAGAACACTGAAGCTTTCTTT. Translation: CASSPQDGKNTEAFF.

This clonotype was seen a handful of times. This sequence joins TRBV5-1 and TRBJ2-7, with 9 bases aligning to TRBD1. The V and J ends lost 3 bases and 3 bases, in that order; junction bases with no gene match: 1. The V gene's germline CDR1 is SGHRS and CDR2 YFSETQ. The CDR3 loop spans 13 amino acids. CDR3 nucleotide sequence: TGCGCCAGCAGCTGGGACAGGGACTACGAGCAGTACTTC. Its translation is CASSWDRDYEQYF. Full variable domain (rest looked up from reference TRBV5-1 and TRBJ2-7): KAGVTQTPRYLIKTRGQQVTLSCSPISGHRSVSWYQQTPGQGLQFLFEYFSETQRNKGNFPGRFSGRQFSNSRSEMNVSTLELGDSALYLCASSWDRDYEQYFGPGTRLTVT.

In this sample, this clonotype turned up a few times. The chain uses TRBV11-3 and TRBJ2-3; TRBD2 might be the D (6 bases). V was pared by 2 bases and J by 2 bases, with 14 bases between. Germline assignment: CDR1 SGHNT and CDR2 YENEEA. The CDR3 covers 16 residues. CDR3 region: CASSLHQAGPTDTQYF. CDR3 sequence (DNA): TGTGCCAGCAGCTTACACCAGGCGGGGCCCACAGATACGCAGTATTTT.

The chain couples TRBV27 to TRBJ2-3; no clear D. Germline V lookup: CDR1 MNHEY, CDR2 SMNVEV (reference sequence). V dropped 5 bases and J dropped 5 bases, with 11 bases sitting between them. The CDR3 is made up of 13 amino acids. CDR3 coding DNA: TGTGCCAGCAGTCCTCCTTACGGAGATACGCAGTATTTT. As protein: CASSPPYGDTQYF.